A single sample gave rise to the 19 T cell receptor beta chains below, sequenced in a study of shared clonotypes between healthy human individuals. The table came from immunoSEQ multiplex PCR; TCRdb's copy has only in-frame clones and leaves some out. The table has more than 1 million clones, around three quarters seen once. Specimen: memory CD4+ T cells from PBMCs. Sample subset: CD45RA-negative fraction. The receptors were gathered from a man aged 18 to 29 in good health. Some clones in this sample may be carry-over from other donors' samples.

CDR3 loop: CASSPAAGTPVGELFF. For the CDR3, the DNA is TGCGCCAGCAGCCCCGCGGCCGGGACTCCGGTGGGGGAGCTGTTTTTT. The gene calls are TRBV5-1 and TRBJ2-2; a possible D gene is TRBD2 (6 bases). V was shortened by 4 bases and J by 8 bases, with 21 bases between the two germline ends. The CDR3 runs 16 residues. CDR1 is SGHRS, CDR2 YFSETQ, per germline.

This rearrangement joins TRBV7-7 to TRBJ2-3; D gene uncertain. V shed 2 bases and J shed 2 bases, with 8 bases lying between them. Germline V gives CDR1 SSHAT, CDR2 FNYEAQ (reference sequence). The CDR3 is 14 amino acids. The CDR3 here is CASSLTTITDTQYF. The CDR3 region has the DNA TGTGCCAGCAGCTTAACTACAATCACAGATACGCAGTATTTT.

The gene calls are TRBV5-4 and TRBJ2-3, with TRBD2 matching 8 bases. CDR1 and CDR2 (germline): SGHNT, YYREEE (reference sequence). The CDR3 is 15 amino acids. V trimming: 4 bases; J trimming: 2 bases; junction bases outside the gene matches: 6. This CDR3 reads CASSMVAGNTDTQYF. CDR3 DNA sequence: TGTGCCAGCAGCATGGTAGCGGGGAACACAGATACGCAGTATTTT.

This chain uses TRBV4-3 with TRBJ2-7, with D possibly being TRBD1 (5 bases). The V and J ends lost 1 base and 7 bases respectively, with 11 bases between them. The germline V gene encodes CDR1 LGHNA and CDR2 YSLEER. The CDR3 contains 13 residues. CDR3 loop: CASSQVQGLEQYF. Written as DNA, the CDR3 is TGCGCCAGCAGCCAAGTTCAGGGTTTGGAGCAGTACTTC.

This chain joins TRBV30 and TRBJ1-2; D unresolved. CDR3 size: 13 residues. V lost 4 bases and J 4 bases, leaving 13 bases between the germline ends. Per the germline V gene, CDR1 is GTSNPN and CDR2 is SVGIG (reference sequence). This chain's CDR3 is CAWTLGFGYGYTF. The CDR3 DNA is TGTGCCTGGACTCTGGGGTTTGGCTATGGCTACACCTTC. Variable domain in full (rest from reference TRBV30 and TRBJ1-2): SQTIHQWPATLVQPVGSPLSLECTVEGTSNPNLYWYRQAAGRGLQLLFYSVGIGQISSEVPQNLSASRPQDRQFILSSKKLLLSDSGFYLCAWTLGFGYGYTFGSGTRLTVV.

The rearrangement uses TRBV28 and TRBJ2-1; 8 positions match TRBD2. The ends lost 5 bases at V and 6 bases at J; junction bases unmatched: 9. Germline CDR1 and CDR2: MDHEN and SYDVKM. CDR3 length: 15 residues. The CDR3 reads CASSPTSGSPNEQFF. The CDR3 coding sequence is TGTGCCAGCAGTCCCACTAGCGGCTCCCCCAATGAGCAGTTCTTC.

This clone has a handful of counts. The chain carries TRBV27 and TRBJ2-2, with 7 bases lining up with TRBD2. The CDR3 contains 16 residues. CDR1 is MNHEY and CDR2 is SMNVEV in the germline V gene (reference sequence). With 2 bases clipped from V and 3 bases from J, the junction kept 6 bases outside the gene matches. The CDR3 nucleotides are TGTGCCAGCAGTTTAGGGGGAGGGCCTGACACCGGGGAGCTGTTTTTT. Amino acid sequence: CASSLGGGPDTGELFF.

This clone occurred once. The rearrangement uses TRBV28 and TRBJ2-6, with D unclear. Germline V lookup: CDR1 MDHEN, CDR2 SYDVKM. The V end was cut by 3 bases, the J end by 2 bases, with 8 bases between. The CDR3 loop spans 15 amino acids. The CDR3 sequence is CASSFSGAGANVLTF. CDR3 nucleotides: TGTGCCAGCAGTTTTTCGGGCGCTGGGGCCAACGTCCTGACTTTC.

V gene TRBV5-4 combines with J gene TRBJ2-7; the D is unclear. The CDR3 covers 17 residues. Per germline, CDR1 SGHNT and CDR2 YYREEE (reference sequence). V lost 1 base, J lost 6 bases, and 23 bases lay in between. DNA of the CDR3: TGTGCCAGCAGCTTGCCGAACCAGTTCCCTTACGTTTCCGAGCAGTACTTC. This translates into CASSLPNQFPYVSEQYF.

The chain couples TRBV5-1 to TRBJ1-3; maybe TRBD1 (5 bases). V lost 5 bases and J 0 bases, leaving 15 bases between the germline ends. Germline V CDR1 and CDR2: SGHRS, YFSETQ. The CDR3 has 16 residues. The CDR3 bases are TGCGCCAGCAGTGGTGGATGGGGGAGCTCTGGAAACACCATATATTTT. It encodes CASSGGWGSSGNTIYF. Drawing the rest from reference TRBV5-1 and TRBJ1-3, the complete variable domain is KAGVTQTPRYLIKTRGQQVTLSCSPISGHRSVSWYQQTPGQGLQFLFEYFSETQRNKGNFPGRFSGRQFSNSRSEMNVSTLELGDSALYLCASSGGWGSSGNTIYFGEGSWLTVV.

The chain links TRBV9 to TRBJ2-7, with a tentative D call TRBD2 (5 bases). Germline loops: CDR1 SGDLS, CDR2 YYNGEE. V dropped 2 bases and J dropped 0 bases, with 9 bases sitting between them. The CDR3 totals 14 residues. The CDR3 nucleotides are TGTGCCAGCAGCGTCAGGACTGCCTCCTACGAGCAGTACTTC. This codes for CASSVRTASYEQYF.

In this sample, this clone turned up once. This rearrangement joins TRBV7-2 to TRBJ1-4, with D possibly matching TRBD1 (6 bases). The CDR3 is 16 amino acids. The V gene lost 3 bases and the J gene lost 10 bases, with 21 bases spanning the gap. CDR1 is SGHTA, CDR2 FQGNSA, per germline. The CDR3 nucleotides read TGTGCCAGCAGCTTTAGCCAGGGGTCGGGGAAGGGAAAACTGTTTTTT. Its translation: CASSFSQGSGKGKLFF.

The genes are TRBV27 and TRBJ2-5, with D uncertain. This CDR3 has 12 amino acids. V was clipped by 10 bases and J by 5 bases, with 14 bases between them. CDR1 MNHEY and CDR2 SMNVEV come from the germline V gene (reference sequence). The CDR3: CATPTPRETQYF. CDR3 nucleotide sequence: TGTGCCACCCCCACACCTCGGGAGACCCAGTACTTC.

This clone was recorded once. The chain has TRBV28 and TRBJ2-3, with 7 bases aligning to TRBD2. CDR3 length equals 12 residues. The V gene's germline CDR1 is MDHEN and CDR2 SYDVKM. Losses at the gene ends were 10 bases for V and 6 bases for J; bases not matched to a gene: 7. The DNA for the CDR3 is TGTGCCACCTGGGGGGGAGCGGATACGCAGTATTTT. Translation gives CATWGGADTQYF.

This clone was seen a single time. V is TRBV28 and J is TRBJ2-5; D assignment may be TRBD1 or TRBD2 (5 bases each). Germline V CDR1 and CDR2: MDHEN, SYDVKM. The V end lost 5 bases, the J end lost 5 bases, and 15 bases lay between the germline ends. The CDR3 covers 14 residues. The CDR3 nucleotides are TGTGCCAGCAGTCAGTGGGGGAGATGGGAGACCCAGTACTTC. This sequence encodes CASSQWGRWETQYF.

This clone has a single count. CDR3: CASSRGPGELFF. As DNA, the CDR3 is TGTGCCAGCAGTCGGGGTCCCGGGGAGCTGTTTTTT. The rearrangement links TRBV6-1 to TRBJ2-2; tentative D call: TRBD2 (5 bases). Trimming took 5 bases from V and 6 from J, leaving 7 bases between them. Germline V gene data show CDR1 as MNHNS and CDR2 as SASEGT. CDR3 size: 12 residues.

The chain carries TRBV15 and TRBJ1-2; D gene unclear. This CDR3 has 15 amino acids. Germline V lookup: CDR1 LNHNV, CDR2 YYDKDF (reference sequence). The germline V and J ends were trimmed by 2 bases and 3 bases, with 13 bases remaining between them. This chain's CDR3 is CATSRNTGVHYGYTF. The CDR3 bases are TGTGCCACCAGCAGAAACACTGGGGTTCACTATGGCTACACCTTC.

The CDR3, as DNA: TGTGCCAGCAGTTTAGTCGTGGGGGCGGAGACCCAGTACTTC. This encodes CASSLVVGAETQYF. The rearrangement uses TRBV27 and TRBJ2-5; D possibly corresponds to TRBD1 (6 bases). CDR1 is MNHEY, CDR2 SMNVEV, per germline (reference sequence). V shed 2 bases and J shed 5 bases, with 12 bases lying between them. The CDR3 loop spans 14 amino acids.

This clone has only a few counts. V and J are TRBV19 and TRBJ1-4, with unresolved D. The germline CDR1 and CDR2 sequences are LNHDA and SQIVND (reference sequence). The CDR3 has 11 amino acids. Trimming stripped 4 bases from V and 5 bases from J, with 2 bases between. The CDR3 reads CASSRNEKLFF. CDR3 in DNA: TGTGCCAGTAGTAGGAATGAAAAACTGTTTTTT.